This T cell receptor beta chain emerged from a study of blood T cell repertoires in COVID-19. This CDR3 comprises 13 residues. V dropped 0 bases and J dropped 7; count of bases not matched to a gene: 1. Germline loops: CDR1 SGHTA, CDR2 FQGNSA. Clones were read by immunoSEQ multiplex PCR, and TCRdb kept only the in-frame ones, dropping some. The sample holds 45,000 to 55,000 clones, around 90% seen once. Input material: peripheral blood. This chain uses TRBV7-2 with TRBJ1-2, with 8 bases matching TRBD1. This TCR was recovered from a man older than 75 with acute or convalescent COVID-19. The DNA for the CDR3 is TGTGCCAGCAGCTTAGCGACAGGGGCTGGCTACACCTTC. The encoded protein is CASSLATGAGYTF.